The T cell receptor beta chain described here comes from a study of T cell therapy after organ transplantation. General study results and limits: Reconstitution after therapy seemingly combined transferred and product-undetected endogenous clonotypes.

CDR3 length: 15 amino acids. Trimming removed 4 bases from V and 1 base from J, with 14 bases in between. Germline V gene lookup returns CDR1 SGHRS and CDR2 YFSETQ. For this clone: The antigen is unknown.

Generated by immunoSEQ multiplex PCR, the TCRdb table keeps only in-frame clones and is missing some. The sample lists 50,000 or so clones; about 94% were seen once. Here the sequenced sample was CD8+ T cells from blood, taken before autologous CMV-specific T cell therapy. This receptor was identified in a human patient who had received a solid organ transplant and had CMV disease. The rearrangement links TRBV5-1 to TRBJ1-1; perhaps TRBD1 as D (5 bases). The CDR3 region is CASSLGVLGNTEAFF. CDR3 in DNA: TGCGCCAGCAGCCTGGGGGTTTTGGGGAACACTGAAGCTTTCTTT.